One and the same sample provided the 2 T cell receptor beta chains below, sequenced in a study of technical replicates of blood from several donors. Sequencing used immunoSEQ multiplex PCR; TCRdb keeps in-frame clones, though not all of them. The table includes over 90,000 clones, 95% to 97% detected once. Sequencing was done on a sample of T cells isolated from PBMCs. The receptors were sampled from a human donor in good health.

The rearrangement uses TRBV5-4 and TRBJ2-3; no reliable D call. Germline V gene data show CDR1 as SGHNT and CDR2 as YYREEE (reference sequence). The CDR3 runs to 15 residues. The V and J ends lost 0 bases and 3 bases respectively, with 11 bases between them. The chain's CDR3 is CASSLGSLGTDTQYF. CDR3 sequence (DNA): TGTGCCAGCAGCTTGGGGAGTCTAGGTACAGATACGCAGTATTTT. Together with reference TRBV5-4 and TRBJ2-3, the CDR3 gives the full variable domain: ETGVTQSPTHLIKTRGQQVTLRCSSQSGHNTVSWYQQALGQGPQFIFQYYREEENGRGNFPPRFSGLQFPNYSSELNVNALELDDSALYLCASSLGSLGTDTQYFGPGTRLTVL.

A single count supports this clone. The chain recombines TRBV7-3 with TRBJ2-5, with TRBD2 matching 14 bases. CDR1 SGHTA and CDR2 FQGTGA come from the germline V gene. The junction had 6 bases not matched to a gene; V was cut back by 5 bases and J by 4 bases. The CDR3 totals 16 residues. CDR3 residues: CASSPGLAGAGETQYF. DNA for the CDR3: TGTGCCAGCAGCCCGGGACTAGCGGGAGCGGGAGAGACCCAGTACTTC.